A selection of T cell receptor beta chains follows, all from one sample in a study of cytomegalovirus exposure and HLA in healthy donors. Assay used: immunoSEQ multiplex PCR; TCRdb lists only in-frame clones, some missing. Of about 130,000 clones in the sample, approximately 61% are singletons; the top ten hold about 2.6%. Sequencing used PBMCs. These receptors were taken from a woman in her thirties or forties in good health and CMV-seronegative. Each CDR3 is given with its conserved first and last residue. D genes are given only for firm matches. Clone size is given for some rows only: seen once, a few or many times, or a class if the clone is expanded.

v_call	d_call	clone_size	cdr3_length	j_call	cdr3_aa	cdr3_nt
TRBV2	TRBD1	few	14	TRBJ2-1	CASKGQATYNEQFF	TGTGCCAGCAAAGGACAGGCGACCTACAATGAGCAGTTCTTC
TRBV25-1	-	-	15	TRBJ2-3	CASSEYTRDTDTQYF	TGTGCCAGCAGTGAATATACTCGGGACACAGATACGCAGTATTTT
TRBV12-5	-	-	14	TRBJ1-1	CASGIGHMNTEAFF	TGTGCTAGTGGGATCGGACACATGAACACTGAAGCTTTCTTT
TRBV4-3	-	-	15	TRBJ1-1	CASSQGLGEQVGAFF	TGCGCCAGCAGCCAAGGGCTTGGGGAACAGGTTGGAGCTTTCTTT
TRBV4-3	TRBD1	-	14	TRBJ2-5	CASSQGTAGGTQYF	TGCGCCAGCAGCCAAGGAACAGCAGGGGGAACCCAGTACTTC
TRBV2	TRBD1	-	15	TRBJ1-5	CASSRTGADNQPQHF	TGTGCCAGCAGTCGGACAGGGGCGGACAATCAGCCCCAGCATTTT
TRBV9	TRBD1	-	14	TRBJ1-1	CASSITGEVTEAFF	TGTGCCAGCAGCATCACAGGGGAGGTTACTGAAGCTTTCTTT
TRBV6-6	TRBD1	-	16	TRBJ1-6	CASSQPVDRGGSPLHF	TGTGCCAGCAGTCAACCCGTGGACAGGGGTGGGTCACCCCTCCACTTT
TRBV7-2	TRBD2	-	17	TRBJ2-7	CASSFGGRSGGAWEQYF	TGTGCCAGCAGCTTTGGGGGCCGTAGCGGGGGGGCGTGGGAGCAGTACTTC
TRBV7-2	-	-	14	TRBJ2-1	CASSLAGDYNEQFF	TGTGCCAGCAGCTTAGCCGGTGACTACAATGAGCAGTTCTTC